One sample yielded the 5 T cell receptor beta chains listed below, sequenced in a study of blood T cell repertoires in COVID-19. Profiling relied on immunoSEQ multiplex PCR, and the TCRdb table lists in-frame clones only, not all of them. The table has roughly 92,000 clones, about 89% seen once; the top ten hold 7% to 9%. The sample comprised peripheral blood. The receptor source for this set is a human donor with acute or convalescent COVID-19. The donor label of this sample is uncertain.

This clone was counted a few times. The chain has TRBV20-1 and TRBJ1-1; maybe TRBD1 (6 bases). The germline gives CDR1 DFQATT, CDR2 SNEGSKA (reference sequence). CDR3 size: 15 residues. Trimming shortened V by 3 bases and J by 0 bases, and 14 bases separated the two germline ends. The CDR3 region is CSASPRGGMNTEAFF. CDR3 DNA: TGCAGTGCTAGTCCCAGGGGCGGCATGAACACTGAAGCTTTCTTT.

The chain recombines TRBV7-3 with TRBJ2-5, with D tentatively TRBD2 (5 bases). V lost 5 bases to trimming and J lost 2 bases, with 15 bases between them. Germline CDR1 and CDR2: SGHTA and FQGTGA. This CDR3 contains 15 residues. The CDR3 sequence is CASSPTGNSQETQYF. Written as DNA, the CDR3 is TGTGCCAGCAGCCCCACCGGGAACTCACAAGAGACCCAGTACTTC.

This chain uses TRBV6-5 with TRBJ2-7; D is possibly TRBD1 (6 bases). This CDR3 is built from 13 residues. Trimming pared 6 bases from V and 3 bases from J, leaving 12 bases between. Germline CDR1 reads MNHEY; CDR2 reads SVGAGI. The CDR3 here is CASRGRDIYEQYF. Written as DNA, the CDR3 is TGTGCCAGCAGGGGCCGGGACATCTACGAGCAGTACTTC.

V gene TRBV10-3 combines with J gene TRBJ2-2, with D possibly matching TRBD1 (6 bases). The CDR3 spans 15 residues. Germline CDR1 and CDR2: ENHRY and SYGVKD. Trimming removed 6 bases from V and 1 base from J, with 12 bases in between. In DNA, the CDR3 is TGTGCCATCAGGAAGGACAGCCGGAACACCGGGGAGCTGTTTTTT. Its translation is CAIRKDSRNTGELFF.

The chain recombines TRBV6-5 with TRBJ1-2; tentative D call: TRBD1 (6 bases). Trimming stripped 7 bases from V and 8 bases from J, with 17 bases between. Per germline, CDR1 MNHEY and CDR2 SVGAGI. This CDR3 is built from 13 residues. Here the CDR3 reads CASTRQGSLGYTF. The DNA for the CDR3 is TGTGCCAGCACCCGCCAGGGGAGCTTGGGCTACACCTTC.